The rows below give T cell receptor beta chains drawn from one sample of a study of blood T cell repertoires in COVID-19. The assay was immunoSEQ multiplex PCR, and TCRdb's table has in-frame clones only and misses some. The sample lists 250,000 to 300,000 clones, 90% to 95% occurring once. The sequencing input was PBMCs or T cells enriched from blood (not recorded which). These receptor sequences come from a human donor in a cohort exposed to, infected with or recovered from COVID-19 (not recorded which). The donor label of this sample is uncertain. Both conserved end residues are trimmed from each CDR3.

CDR3 length | V gene | CDR3 protein
15 | TRBV30 | AWSVSPTSGGQETQY
13 | TRBV18 | ASSPGPTGRNEQF
12 | TRBV5-1 | ASSMGDFPEKLF
13 | TRBV7-9 | ASSPRQAAPYGYT
13 | TRBV7-2 | ASSQRSGGNEKLF
13 | TRBV5-6 | ASSLDSGGGQPQH
10 | TRBV29-1 | SVGPPQETQY
12 | TRBV6-2/TRBV6-3 | ASSYGQNSYEQY
12 | TRBV19 | ASRMARDNQPQH
14 | TRBV4-1 | ASSLAADRSADTQY
12 | TRBV19 | ASRQPGTGQSLT
13 | TRBV5-6 | ASSLERGAGETQY
11 | TRBV2 | ASSGQKGYGYT
14 | TRBV23-1 | ASSQSGGVQNTEAF
11 | TRBV7-2 | ASSIAGEETQY
12 | TRBV9 | ASSVGSLTYEQY
7 | TRBV20-1 | SANSGYT
12 | TRBV19 | ASSADSLSYEQY
13 | TRBV6-4 | ASSKHLGQGYEQY
13 | TRBV19 | ASRLDRGLSYEQY
13 | TRBV3-1/TRBV3-2 | ASSPFTGGEAEAF
14 | TRBV11-2 | ASSFGMLTGLNEQF